Listed below are T cell receptor beta chains from one sample, sequenced in a study of Graves' ophthalmopathy and Graves' hyperthyroidism. TCRdb processed the multiplex PCR reads anew with MiXCR; each CDR3 protein has one entry. The sample consists of about 400,000 distinct CDR3 sequences, approximately 15% of them appearing once. Material for sequencing was peripheral blood. These receptors all come from a woman younger than 35 with stable Graves' hyperthyroidism. CDR3s include the opening cysteine and the closing phenylalanine or tryptophan. D genes are given only for firm matches. A row's size may be missing; if present it is once, few, many or a size class.

many,TRBV19,TRBJ1-3,.,CASSIAPGNTIYF,TGTGCCAGTAGTATAGCCCCTGGAAACACCATATATTTT
many,TRBV12-3/TRBV12-4,TRBJ2-5,TRBD1,CASSLEGAPAAQYF,TGTGCCAGCAGTTTAGAGGGGGCCCCTGCGGCCCAGTACTTC
many,TRBV12-3/TRBV12-4,TRBJ1-5,.,CASRADNQPQHF,TGTGCCAGCAGAGCCGACAATCAGCCCCAGCATTTT
many,TRBV28,TRBJ2-5,TRBD1,CASSLDTGVVSQETQYF,TGTGCCAGCAGTTTAGATACAGGGGTTGTGTCCCAAGAGACCCAGTACTTC
many,TRBV12-3/TRBV12-4,TRBJ1-5,TRBD1,CASRVTGENSNQPQHF,TGTGCCAGCAGGGTGACAGGGGAAAATAGCAATCAGCCCCAGCATTTT
.,TRBV6-2/TRBV6-3,TRBJ1-1,.,CASSPIVLPRGYTNTEAFF,TGTGCCAGCAGTCCCATCGTCCTCCCCCGGGGGTACACGAACACTGAAGCTTTCTTT
many,TRBV6-2/TRBV6-3,TRBJ1-1,.,CATRGEMNTEAFF,TGTGCCACCCGAGGCGAAATGAACACTGAAGCTTTCTTT
few,TRBV5-1,TRBJ1-1,TRBD1,CASSLRTGFTEAFF,TGCGCCAGCAGCTTAAGGACAGGGTTCACTGAAGCTTTCTTT
.,TRBV5-1,TRBJ2-6,.,CASCPTYSGANVLTF,TGCGCCAGCTGCCCCACTTACTCGGGGGCCAACGTCCTGACTTTC
many,TRBV2,TRBJ1-5,.,CASSEGWRGGINSNQPQHF,TGTGCCAGCAGTGAAGGATGGAGGGGAGGGATCAATAGCAATCAGCCCCAGCATTTT
many,TRBV6-1,TRBJ2-5,TRBD2,CASGLAGEETQYF,TGTGCCAGCGGACTAGCGGGGGAAGAGACCCAGTACTTC
many,TRBV13,TRBJ1-2,.,CASSLGLQAHGYTF,TGTGCCAGCAGCTTAGGCCTACAGGCCCATGGCTACACCTTC
.,TRBV19,TRBJ1-2,.,CASTPDSSNYGYTF,TGTGCCAGTACCCCGGACAGTTCTAACTATGGCTACACCTTC
few,TRBV18,TRBJ1-2,.,CASSPPYSGAHHGYTF,TGTGCCAGCTCACCACCGTATTCGGGGGCGCATCATGGCTACACCTTC
many,TRBV6-1,TRBJ2-5,.,CASSEAWARVETQYF,TGTGCCAGCAGTGAAGCTTGGGCTCGGGTGGAGACCCAGTACTTC
many,TRBV11-2,TRBJ1-2,.,CASSLEPSAINFYGYTF,TGTGCCAGCAGCTTAGAGCCATCGGCCATCAACTTCTATGGCTACACCTTC
.,TRBV5-1,TRBJ1-1,.,CASKDSPMNTEAFF,TGCGCCAGCAAGGACAGCCCCATGAACACTGAAGCTTTCTTT
many,TRBV28,TRBJ2-4,TRBD1,CASSSPLGQGAKNIQYF,TGTGCCAGCAGTTCCCCACTCGGACAGGGGGCCAAAAACATTCAGTACTTC
.,TRBV6-1,TRBJ1-1,.,CASRGAGIETEAFF,TGTGCCAGCAGAGGGGCAGGGATAGAGACTGAAGCTTTCTTT
.,TRBV27,TRBJ2-3,.,CASRQLSTDTQYF,TGTGCCAGCAGACAACTTAGCACAGATACGCAGTATTTT
many,TRBV13,TRBJ1-2,.,CASSLFRGNYGYTF,TGTGCCAGCAGTCTCTTTCGGGGGAACTATGGCTACACCTTC
many,TRBV24-1,TRBJ1-2,.,CATSAGYGYTF,TGTGCCACCAGTGCGGGTTATGGCTACACCTTC
many,TRBV2,TRBJ2-2,.,CASSVGGGGELFF,TGTGCCAGCAGTGTCGGAGGGGGCGGGGAGCTGTTTTTT
many,TRBV2,TRBJ1-1,TRBD1,CASSLPLTGGTEAFF,TGTGCCAGCAGTCTCCCCCTAACAGGGGGCACTGAAGCTTTCTTT
many,TRBV6-1,TRBJ2-7,.,CASSGQLSSYEQYF,TGTGCCAGCAGTGGGCAGCTAAGCTCCTACGAGCAGTACTTC
many,TRBV6-1,TRBJ2-3,.,CASSDRWTDTQYF,TGTGCCAGCAGTGACCGGTGGACAGATACGCAGTATTTT
many,TRBV20-1,TRBJ2-5,.,CSVAAQETQYF,TGCAGTGTAGCGGCGCAAGAGACCCAGTACTTC
few,TRBV18,TRBJ1-5,TRBD1,CASSRQGVSHQPQHF,TGTGCCAGCTCACGACAGGGGGTGTCACATCAGCCCCAGCATTTT
.,TRBV7-2,TRBJ1-5,TRBD1,CASSVAGTGFSQHF,TGTGCCAGCAGCGTAGCCGGGACAGGGTTTTCCCAGCATTTT
many,TRBV5-1,TRBJ1-1,.,CASSLVLGEVAEAFF,TGCGCCAGCAGCTTGGTTCTCGGGGAGGTCGCTGAAGCTTTCTTT
many,TRBV20-1,TRBJ1-2,.,CSAHLGLTNYGYTF,TGCAGTGCTCATCTGGGACTTACTAACTATGGCTACACCTTC